The 19 T cell receptor beta chains below all came from one sample that was sequenced in a study of T cell repertoires in cytomegalovirus infection. TCRdb passed the reads through MiXCR, listing each CDR3 protein once. The table lists hundreds of thousands of distinct CDR3 sequences, less than 20% of them singletons. Sequencing was performed on PBMCs. Receptor source: a human donor in good health (CMV status not recorded). Some clones in this sample may be carry-over from other donors' samples.

V is TRBV29-1 and J is TRBJ1-4; no firm D call. Germline CDR1 SQVTM, CDR2 ANQGSEA. CDR3 length: 14 amino acids. V lost 6 bases, J lost 4 bases, and 15 bases lay in between. CDR3 in DNA: TGCAGCGTAAGAGAAAGAGGGCTTAATGAAAAACTGTTTTTT. It specifies CSVRERGLNEKLFF.

The CDR3 is CASSLRGIIRSGYGYTF. For the CDR3, the DNA is TGTGCCAGCAGTTTGAGGGGTATCATACGCAGTGGCTATGGCTACACCTTC. The chain recombines TRBV28 with TRBJ1-2, with D possibly being TRBD1 (5 bases). CDR3 length equals 17 residues. The V end lost 3 bases, the J end lost 4 bases, and 21 bases lay between the germline ends. CDR1 is MDHEN and CDR2 is SYDVKM in the germline V gene.

Note on this clonotype: A read error may produce the germline difference seen at one junction end. The V call is TRBV7-8, the J call TRBJ2-1; D unclear. From germline, CDR1 is SGHVS and CDR2 FQNEAQ. The CDR3 is 19 amino acids. CDR3 bases: TGTGCCAGCAGCTCTGCAATGAGTAGTCGTCTCACCTATTACAATGAGCAGTTGTTC. Translating gives CASSSAMSSRLTYYNEQLF.

The rearrangement joins TRBV20-1 to TRBJ2-3; 10 nucleotides line up with TRBD2. The CDR3 covers 14 residues. Losses at the gene ends were 6 bases for V and 6 bases for J; bases not matched to a gene: 9. Germline V gene lookup returns CDR1 DFQATT and CDR2 SNEGSKA (reference sequence). The CDR3 nucleotides are TGCAGTGCCACCCCAGCGGGGGGGCCCGATACGCAGTATTTT. Translated: CSATPAGGPDTQYF.

The rearrangement joins TRBV19 to TRBJ2-7; 9 positions agree with TRBD1. V shed 10 bases, J shed 3 bases, and the junction held 4 bases outside the gene matches. Germline loops: CDR1 LNHDA, CDR2 SQIVND (reference sequence). The CDR3 runs to 12 residues. CDR3 in DNA: TGTGCCACCCGGGACAGGGTCTACGAGCAGTACTTC. Translation gives CATRDRVYEQYF. Complete variable domain (other parts from reference TRBV19 and TRBJ2-7): DGGITQSPKYLFRKEGQNVTLSCEQNLNHDAMYWYRQDPGQGLRLIYYSQIVNDFQKGDIAEGYSVSREKKESFPLTVTSAQKNPTAFYLCATRDRVYEQYFGPGTRLTVT.

This clonotype has a count of ten or more. The gene calls are TRBV20-1 and TRBJ1-1; the match to TRBD1 covers 7 bases. The CDR3 length is 14 residues. V dropped 4 bases and J dropped 6; count of bases not matched to a gene: 11. Germline CDR1 is DFQATT and CDR2 is SNEGSKA (reference sequence). CDR3 in amino acids: CSAKTGTEPAEAFF. The CDR3 nucleotides read TGCAGTGCTAAGACCGGGACAGAGCCAGCTGAAGCTTTCTTT.

This clonotype was counted ten times or more. The chain couples TRBV7-2 to TRBJ2-1; 10 bases fit TRBD2. The CDR3 totals 16 residues. The V gene's germline CDR1 is SGHTA and CDR2 FQGNSA. With 1 base clipped from V and 5 bases from J, the junction kept 5 bases outside the gene matches. The CDR3 coding sequence is TGTGCCAGCAGCTTAGGGGCTAGCGGGGGAAACAATGAGCAGTTCTTC. Residues: CASSLGASGGNNEQFF.

The genes are TRBV20-1 and TRBJ2-3; no clear D. This CDR3 has 11 amino acids. Trimming took 4 bases from V and 8 from J, leaving 10 bases between them. Germline V CDR1 and CDR2: DFQATT, SNEGSKA (reference sequence). CDR3 residues: CSATPGGTQYF. Written as DNA, the CDR3 is TGCAGTGCTACTCCAGGTGGTACGCAGTATTTT.

This clonotype was found many times. V usage is TRBV7-9 and J usage is TRBJ2-6, with D unclear. The V end was cut by 8 bases, the J end by 2 bases, with 10 bases between. CDR1 is SEHNR and CDR2 is FQNEAQ in the germline V gene (reference sequence). This CDR3 spans 14 amino acids. This CDR3 reads CASSNSPGANVLTF. DNA for the CDR3: TGTGCCAGCTCAAACTCACCTGGGGCCAACGTCCTGACTTTC. The full variable domain, in which reference TRBV7-9 and TRBJ2-6 provide the parts outside the CDR3, is DTGVSQNPRHKITKRGQNVTFRCDPISEHNRLYWYRQTLGQGPEFLTYFQNEAQLEKSRLLSDRFSAERPKGSFSTLEIQRTEQGDSAMYLCASSNSPGANVLTFGAGSRLTVL.

The chain links TRBV20-1 to TRBJ2-5, with 12 bases aligning to TRBD2. The V segment lost 3 bases and the J segment 4 bases; nucleotides outside the gene matches: 3. The CDR3 consists of 14 residues. Germline CDR1 is DFQATT and CDR2 is SNEGSKA (reference sequence). The CDR3, as DNA: TGCAGTGCTAGCGAGACTAGCGGGGGAGAGACCCAGTACTTC. It is translated as CSASETSGGETQYF.

This clonotype was seen at least ten times. V gene TRBV7-2 combines with J gene TRBJ2-1; D is unresolved. The CDR3 is made up of 12 amino acids. Germline V lookup: CDR1 SGHTA, CDR2 FQGNSA. With 5 bases removed from V and 7 bases from J, the gap between germline ends came to 9 bases. CDR3 nucleotides: TGTGCCAGCAGCCTATCAAATAATGAGCAGTTCTTC. Residues: CASSLSNNEQFF.

This clonotype was picked up many times. This chain links TRBV7-2 with TRBJ2-3; TRBD2 matches 8 bases. In germline, CDR1 is SGHTA, CDR2 FQGNSA. The CDR3 runs to 16 residues. After removal of 5 bases from V and 3 bases from J, the junction contained 10 bases not matched to a gene. In DNA, the CDR3 is TGTGCCAGCAGCCCAAACCGGGGGGGTGGTACAGATACGCAGTATTTT. It is translated as CASSPNRGGGTDTQYF.

This clonotype was counted at least ten times. The genes are TRBV7-2 and TRBJ1-5, with 7 bases lining up with TRBD1. The trim removed 5 bases at V and 6 bases at J, leaving 7 bases unmatched. The germline gives CDR1 SGHTA, CDR2 FQGNSA. This CDR3 is 14 amino acids long. CDR3 coding DNA: TGTGCCAGCAGCCCCCGGACAGGAGCTCAGCCCCAGCATTTT. Translation gives CASSPRTGAQPQHF.

The chain links TRBV20-1 to TRBJ2-5; 7 bases are a match to TRBD2. The CDR3 has 12 residues. The trim removed 3 bases at V and 4 bases at J, leaving 2 bases unmatched. The germline CDR1 and CDR2 sequences are DFQATT and SNEGSKA (reference sequence). Here the CDR3 reads CSASPGGETQYF. The CDR3 region has the DNA TGCAGTGCTAGTCCGGGAGGAGAGACCCAGTACTTC.

In this sample, this clonotype turned up many times. The chain recombines TRBV12-3 or TRBV12-4 with TRBJ2-3; D ambiguous. There are 13 residues in the CDR3. V was cut by 4 bases and J by 1 base, with 6 bases left in between. CDR3 in amino acids: CASSSTGTDTQYF. Here the CDR3 DNA reads TGTGCCAGCAGTTCGACCGGCACAGATACGCAGTATTTT.

This clonotype has only a few counts. The V and J genes are TRBV9 and TRBJ2-7; D call uncertain. V lost 3 bases to trimming and J lost 0 bases, with 10 bases between them. The CDR3 length is 14 residues. Germline values: CDR1 SGDLS, CDR2 YYNGEE. The DNA for the CDR3 is TGTGCCAGCAGCGCCGACTCCATCTCCTACGAGCAGTACTTC. Translating it yields CASSADSISYEQYF.

The rearrangement links TRBV20-1 to TRBJ2-1; D uncertain. The CDR3 runs 14 residues. Germline CDR1 DFQATT, CDR2 SNEGSKA (reference sequence). The ends were cut back, 0 bases at V and 10 bases at J, with 16 bases in the middle. DNA of the CDR3: TGCAGTGCTAGAGATTTAGTGGCGGTGGAAGAGCAGTTCTTC. Its translation is CSARDLVAVEEQFF.

The genes are TRBV12-3 or TRBV12-4 and TRBJ2-7, with 7 positions matching TRBD2. V shed 6 bases and J 1 base; nucleotides not matched to a gene: 3. The CDR3 loop spans 13 amino acids. DNA of the CDR3: TGTGCCAGCAGACGAGCGGGATCCTACGAGCAGTACTTC. This translates into CASRRAGSYEQYF.

Turning to this clonotype: One end of the junction fails to match germline, which may point to a read error. V usage is TRBV19 and J usage is TRBJ1-5; D gene unclear. The CDR3 spans 14 residues. Germline V gene data show CDR1 as LNHDA and CDR2 as SQIVND (reference sequence). CDR3 sequence reads: CASGILSWHQPQHF. The CDR3 nucleotides are TGTGCCAGTGGTATATTGAGTTGGCATCAGCCCCAGCATTTT.